Detailed here is one TCR beta chain. The source of the sample is a study of blood T cell repertoires in COVID-19. At the level of the study: Samples of COVID-19 (acute and convalescent) were obtained from the United States, Italy and Spain. T cells, B-cell-depleted T cells, or PBMCs provided the cDNA or gDNA that served as material.

The authors' processing: Amplification with reference gene primers provided the estimates of nucleated cell counts. Sequencing used immunoSEQ multiplex PCR; TCRdb keeps in-frame clones, though not all of them. V, J and clone size derive from that table, while D and trimming were established from the DNA sequence. The data contain roughly 150,000 clones, around four fifths of them singletons. The CDR3 totals 13 residues. CDR1 and CDR2 (germline): SGHNT, YENEEA. The V gene lost 5 bases and the J gene lost 5 bases, with 13 bases spanning the gap. The chain links TRBV11-3 to TRBJ2-7; TRBD1 might be the D (6 bases). Sequencing used peripheral blood. The TCR was taken from a woman between 65 and 79 years old who had recovered from COVID-19. Written as DNA, the CDR3 is TGTGCCAGCAGCCCCCGTGAGGGGGACGAGCAGTACTTC. Residues: CASSPREGDEQYF.